This T cell receptor (beta chain) is from a study of T-cell reconstitution after alpha-beta-depleted transplantation in children. This clonotype occurred many times. The antigen is unknown. Broader study findings: Alpha-beta T cells about two months after transplant reportedly derived from several hundred expanded graft clones.

The V gene end was trimmed by 4 bases and the J gene end by 13 bases; junction bases not matched to a gene: 16. The V gene's germline CDR1 is SGHTA and CDR2 FQGNSA. The CDR3 spans 15 residues. Researchers prepared the TCRbeta library using unique molecular identifiers, the study reports. TCRdb recomputed calls from the PCR reads with MiXCR, one row per CDR3 protein. The sample has roughly 220,000 distinct CDR3 sequences; about 8.4% are singletons. The specimen was PBMCs, mostly from graft donor cells, collected 360 days after TCRalphabeta/CD19-depleted stem cell transplant. The chain has TRBV7-2 and TRBJ2-1, with TRBD2 identical over 7 bases. The receptor comes from a male patient under 10 years old who had a stem cell transplant for acute myeloid leukemia, so the T cells may come from the graft donor. CDR3 DNA sequence: TGTGCCAGCAGCTCAATGGGGACTAATCCCTTGTCCCAGTTCTTC. Translating it yields CASSSMGTNPLSQFF.